These 23 T cell receptor beta chains were all obtained from the same sample, sequenced in a study of T-cell reconstitution after alpha-beta-depleted transplantation in children. Preparing the TCRbeta library involved the use of unique molecular identifiers. TCRdb re-called the PCR reads through MiXCR, storing one row per CDR3 protein. The sample lists around 960,000 distinct CDR3 sequences, about 29% seen once, with over 25% in the top ten. Material: PBMCs, mostly from graft donor cells, obtained 360 days after TCRalphabeta/CD19-depleted stem cell transplant. These receptors originate from a boy under two years old who had a stem cell transplant for SCID, so the T cells may come from the graft donor.

This sequence joins TRBV7-9 and TRBJ2-7; tentatively, D is TRBD1 (6 bases). The CDR3 consists of 15 residues. Trimming shortened V by 1 base and J by 2 bases, and 12 bases separated the two germline ends. Germline CDR1 and CDR2: SEHNR and FQNEAQ (reference sequence). The chain's CDR3 is CASSLGTALTYEQYF. The CDR3 bases are TGTGCCAGCAGCTTAGGGACAGCGTTAACCTACGAGCAGTACTTC.

The V call is TRBV24-1, the J call TRBJ2-5; 8 nucleotides agree with TRBD1. Germline CDR1 KGHDR, CDR2 SFDVKD. This CDR3 spans 15 amino acids. V was pared by 4 bases and J by 2 bases, with 5 bases of the junction left unmatched. Here the CDR3 reads CATSEGRGLQETQYF. CDR3 DNA sequence: TGTGCCACCAGTGAGGGCAGGGGGCTTCAAGAGACCCAGTACTTC.

V gene TRBV4-2 combines with J gene TRBJ2-3; 7 bases line up with TRBD1. Germline V lookup: CDR1 LGHNA, CDR2 YNFKEQ. Losses at the gene ends were 1 base for V and 4 bases for J; bases not matched to a gene: 11. This CDR3 has 17 residues. The CDR3 sequence: CASSQGHGTARSDTQYF. The CDR3 nucleotides are TGTGCCAGCAGCCAAGGCCACGGGACAGCACGTTCAGATACGCAGTATTTT.

This clonotype has only a few counts. The rearrangement uses TRBV2 and TRBJ2-7, with a weak D call TRBD2 (5 bases). This CDR3 contains 14 residues. The germline V and J ends were trimmed by 4 bases and 0 bases, with 10 bases remaining between them. Germline V CDR1 and CDR2: SNHLY, FYNNEI. The CDR3 spells CASSGRQFSYEQYF. CDR3 sequence (DNA): TGTGCCAGCAGTGGGAGGCAGTTCTCCTACGAGCAGTACTTC.

This clonotype was detected only a few times. The V call is TRBV7-3, the J call TRBJ2-7, with 7 bases lining up with TRBD1. The CDR3 has 14 residues. Per the germline V gene, CDR1 is SGHTA and CDR2 is FQGTGA. The junction had 10 bases not matched to a gene; V was cut back by 9 bases and J by 2 bases. The CDR3 nucleotides are TGTGCCAGTAGCCGGGACAGTGAAACCTACGAGCAGTACTTC. Protein product: CASSRDSETYEQYF.

This clonotype was seen a few times. The V call is TRBV20-1, the J call TRBJ2-1; possible D gene TRBD1, 7 bases. Germline V lookup: CDR1 DFQATT, CDR2 SNEGSKA (reference sequence). CDR3 size: 14 residues. In DNA form, the CDR3 reads TGCATTCCAGTCGTCAGGGGGGTAGTGGGTGAGCAGTTCTTC. Translated: CIPVVRGVVGEQFF.

The V call is TRBV5-1, the J call TRBJ2-1; 9 nucleotides align to TRBD2. The CDR3 length is 15 residues. The junction had 5 bases not matched to a gene; V was cut back by 2 bases and J by 5 bases. CDR1 and CDR2 from the germline V gene are SGHRS and YFSETQ. CDR3 protein: CASSLFSGGNNEQFF. CDR3 nucleotides: TGCGCCAGCAGCTTATTCAGCGGGGGGAACAATGAGCAGTTCTTC.

This chain uses TRBV3-1 with TRBJ2-5; D unresolved. The CDR3 is made up of 12 amino acids. V lost 3 bases and J 5 bases, leaving 7 bases between the germline ends. Germline values: CDR1 LGHDT, CDR2 YNNKEL (reference sequence). The CDR3 here is CASSQWYETQYF. In DNA form, the CDR3 reads TGTGCCAGCAGCCAGTGGTATGAGACCCAGTACTTC.

V is TRBV7-8 and J is TRBJ2-5; D is undetermined. With 6 bases removed from V and 2 bases from J, the gap between germline ends came to 10 bases. CDR3 length equals 13 residues. Germline V lookup: CDR1 SGHVS, CDR2 FQNEAQ. CDR3 nucleotide sequence: TGTGCCAGCAGGATGCAGTCTCAAGAGACCCAGTACTTC. It codes for CASRMQSQETQYF.

This clonotype was recorded a few times. The rearrangement links TRBV20-1 to TRBJ2-3; 11 bases line up with TRBD2. Per the germline V gene, CDR1 is DFQATT and CDR2 is SNEGSKA (reference sequence). The CDR3 is 16 residues long. Trimming at V came to 1 base and at J to 3 bases, leaving 6 bases not matched to a gene. CDR3 residues: CSARVSGGAATDTQYF. CDR3 nucleotides: TGCAGTGCTAGAGTTAGCGGGGGGGCAGCGACAGATACGCAGTATTTT.

This clonotype was seen ten or more times. This sequence joins TRBV5-4 and TRBJ2-7, with TRBD1 as a possible D gene (6 bases). Germline values: CDR1 SGHNT, CDR2 YYREEE (reference sequence). V lost 4 bases, J lost 7 bases, and 21 bases lay in between. The CDR3 spans 15 residues. The CDR3 loop reads CASSRTGTSLREQYF. DNA for the CDR3: TGTGCCAGCAGCCGCACCGGGACATCCCTCCGGGAGCAGTACTTC.

The rearrangement links TRBV19 to TRBJ2-1; the D is unclear. The CDR3 spans 11 residues. V was pared by 3 bases and J by 7 bases, with 4 bases between. Germline V gives CDR1 LNHDA, CDR2 SQIVND (reference sequence). The CDR3 is CASSMSNEQFF. The DNA of the CDR3 is TGTGCCAGTAGTATGTCAAATGAGCAGTTCTTC.

The chain couples TRBV4-3 to TRBJ2-2, with 10 bases lining up with TRBD2. The CDR3 loop spans 18 amino acids. V was clipped by 0 bases and J by 7 bases; unmatched bases: 11. CDR1 and CDR2 from the germline V gene are LGHNA and YSLEER. This CDR3 reads CASSQDYSGGAWDGELFF. The CDR3 DNA reads TGCGCCAGCAGCCAAGATTACAGCGGGGGGGCCTGGGACGGGGAGCTGTTTTTT.

The chain couples TRBV4-1 to TRBJ2-7, with unresolved D. This CDR3 contains 14 residues. Trimming stripped 1 base from V and 2 bases from J, with 9 bases between. Per the germline V gene, CDR1 is MGHRA and CDR2 is YSYEKL. The CDR3 here is CASSQATLTYEQYF. Here the CDR3 DNA reads TGCGCCAGCAGCCAAGCGACACTTACCTACGAGCAGTACTTC.

The V and J genes are TRBV2 and TRBJ2-1; 8 nucleotides match TRBD2. The CDR3 contains 15 residues. V lost 2 bases, J lost 4 bases, and 4 bases stayed unmatched. CDR1 SNHLY and CDR2 FYNNEI come from the germline V gene. CDR3 protein: CASSEQRGPYNEQFF. In DNA form, the CDR3 reads TGTGCCAGCAGTGAACAGCGGGGGCCTTACAATGAGCAGTTCTTC.

This clonotype has more than one count but fewer than ten. The chain combines TRBV18 with TRBJ2-1; weak D call: TRBD2 (6 bases). V lost 1 base and J 12 bases, leaving 22 bases between the germline ends. CDR1 KGHSH and CDR2 LQKENI come from the germline V gene. This CDR3 region has 16 residues. This CDR3 reads CASSPQDGGPGIGQFF. The CDR3 nucleotides are TGTGCCAGCTCACCACAGGACGGGGGTCCGGGAATTGGGCAGTTCTTC.

The rearrangement links TRBV9 to TRBJ2-7; 7 positions match TRBD1. Germline CDR1 and CDR2: SGDLS and YYNGEE. The CDR3 covers 15 residues. V lost 0 bases to trimming and J lost 4 bases; unmatched junction nucleotides: 7. In nucleotides, the CDR3 is TGTGCCAGCAGCGTAGCGCCGGGACAGTATTACGAGCAGTACTTC. Translating gives CASSVAPGQYYEQYF. The full variable domain, rest sourced from reference TRBV9 and TRBJ2-7, is DSGVTQTPKHLITATGQRVTLRCSPRSGDLSVYWYQQSLDQGLQFLIQYYNGEERAKGNILERFSAQQFPDLHSELNLSSLELGDSALYFCASSVAPGQYYEQYFGPGTRLTVT.

V is TRBV7-9 and J is TRBJ2-5; D tentatively fits TRBD1 or TRBD2 (5 bases each). V was clipped by 5 bases and J by 5 bases, with 18 bases between them. CDR1 and CDR2 from the germline V gene are SEHNR and FQNEAQ (reference sequence). The CDR3 has 15 residues. The CDR3 coding sequence is TGTGCCAGCAGCCCCCAGGGATCCCAGCGGGAGACCCAGTACTTC. Translating it yields CASSPQGSQRETQYF.

This clonotype was recorded a few times. This sequence joins TRBV5-5 and TRBJ1-1; 10 nucleotides agree with TRBD1. Germline CDR1 SGHKS, CDR2 YYEKEE (reference sequence). Losses at the gene ends were 1 base for V and 4 bases for J; bases not matched to a gene: 4. This CDR3 has 15 amino acids. The DNA for the CDR3 is TGTGCCAGCAGCTTGCTCGGGACAGGGGCCACTGAAGCTTTCTTT. Protein sequence: CASSLLGTGATEAFF.

This clonotype was seen a handful of times. The chain couples TRBV9 to TRBJ1-2, with 7 nucleotides matching TRBD1. Unmatched junction bases numbered 5, after V lost 0 bases and J lost 6 bases. The CDR3 length is 14 residues. CDR1 and CDR2 (germline): SGDLS, YYNGEE. CDR3: CASSVGDSPHGYTF. CDR3 nucleotides: TGTGCCAGCAGCGTAGGGGACAGTCCCCATGGCTACACCTTC.

J is TRBJ2-5 and V is TRBV29-1, with a weak D call TRBD1 (5 bases). CDR1 SQVTM and CDR2 ANQGSEA come from the germline V gene. Trimming cost V 0 bases and J 7 bases, with 15 bases left between them. This CDR3 region has 14 residues. The CDR3 DNA sequence: TGCAGCGTTGAAGACAGGGCCATCCCCGGGACCCAGTACTTC. Translating gives CSVEDRAIPGTQYF.

This chain connects TRBV5-1 to TRBJ2-7; tentatively, D is TRBD1 (6 bases). CDR1 and CDR2 from the germline V gene are SGHRS and YFSETQ. The CDR3 sequence is 15 residues long. V shed 4 bases and J shed 1 base, with 15 bases lying between them. The DNA of the CDR3 is TGCGCCAGCAGCCCCCCCGGGACACGTTCCTACGAGCAGTACTTC. Protein product: CASSPPGTRSYEQYF.

The V and J genes are TRBV7-8 and TRBJ2-7, with TRBD1 identical over 12 bases. The germline CDR1 and CDR2 sequences are SGHVS and FQNEAQ. The CDR3 has 16 amino acids. V shed 2 bases, J shed 2 bases, and the junction held 4 bases outside the gene matches. CDR3 bases: TGTGCCAGCAGCTTATGGGACAGGGGGCTCCCCTACGAGCAGTACTTC. Its translation: CASSLWDRGLPYEQYF.